The rows below give T cell receptor beta chains drawn from one sample of a study of beta chain features in type 1 diabetes. The method was immunoSEQ multiplex PCR; TCRdb's version includes in-frame clones alone and lacks a portion of them. This repertoire shows some 120,000 clones, around 15% found once; its top ten account for 2.6%. The source material was central memory CD4+ T cells from blood. These receptors came from a man younger than 35 with type 1 diabetes. Each CDR3 is given with its conserved first and last residue. A D gene is named only where the DNA matches it firmly. Size tells how often a clone was seen (once, few, many) or the class of an expanded clone, and some rows leave it out.

few	TRBV28	TRBJ1-1	-	TGTGCCAGCAGTTTATTACACGCTGAAGCTTTCTTT	CASSLLHAEAFF
-	TRBV4-1	TRBJ2-1	TRBD2	TGCGCCAGCAGCCAAGATCTTGGCGCGGGAGGTGATGAGCAGTTCTTC	CASSQDLGAGGDEQFF
few	TRBV4-2	TRBJ2-7	-	TGTGCCAGCAGCCCCAGTGGGGCTAGCAAATACGAGCAGTACTTC	CASSPSGASKYEQYF
-	TRBV30	TRBJ2-1	-	TGTGCCTGGAGTTACCGTGAAGGGGCTGAGCAGTTCTTC	CAWSYREGAEQFF
few	TRBV7-2	TRBJ2-1	-	TGTGCCAGCAGCTTGTCTGGGGAGCATTACAATGAGCAGTTCTTC	CASSLSGEHYNEQFF
few	TRBV5-1	TRBJ2-5	-	TGCGCCAGCAGCTTGGGCCAGAACCAAGAGACCCAGTACTTC	CASSLGQNQETQYF
few	TRBV28	TRBJ2-2	-	TGTGCCAGCAGTTTCTCCCTAAACACCGGGGAGCTGTTTTTT	CASSFSLNTGELFF
few	TRBV18	TRBJ2-7	TRBD1	TGTGCCAGTTCGGACAGGGAGTCCTACGAGCAGTACTTC	CASSDRESYEQYF
few	TRBV9	TRBJ2-3	-	TGTGCCAGCTCCCCAGGGCTCAGCACAGATACGCAGTATTTT	CASSPGLSTDTQYF
few	TRBV30	TRBJ1-4	TRBD1	TGTGCCTGGAGTTCCACAGGGGGCGGGAATGAAAAACTGTTTTTT	CAWSSTGGGNEKLFF
many	TRBV11-3	TRBJ2-3	TRBD2	TGTGCCAGCAGCTTGGGACTAGCGGGGGAAACAGATACGCAGTATTTT	CASSLGLAGETDTQYF
few	TRBV29-1	TRBJ2-6	-	TGCAGCGTTGGGAGGACAGTGAGCTCTGGGGCCAACGTCCTGACTTTC	CSVGRTVSSGANVLTF
few	TRBV25-1	TRBJ2-7	TRBD2	TGTGCCAGCAGTGACTGGACTAGTGATCGCGAGCAGTACTTC	CASSDWTSDREQYF
-	TRBV30	TRBJ2-3	-	TGTGCCTGGACGGCCAGGAGGGCAGATACGCAGTATTTT	CAWTARRADTQYF
few	TRBV10-3	TRBJ1-2	-	TGTGCCATCAAGGTCGGGGATAACTATGGCTACACCTTC	CAIKVGDNYGYTF
many	TRBV7-2	TRBJ2-7	TRBD2	TGTGCCAGCAGCTCCTTGCCGGGAGGGATCTACGAGCAGTACTTC	CASSSLPGGIYEQYF
-	TRBV20-1	TRBJ1-2	TRBD1	TGCAGTGCTACTGGGACAGATGGCTACACCTTC	CSATGTDGYTF
few	TRBV20-1	TRBJ2-7	-	TGCAGTGCTAGGGGCCCTCCGGGCATGTACTTC	CSARGPPGMYF
-	TRBV18	TRBJ2-7	-	TGTGCCAGCTCACCGGCGGCTCTCTCCTACGAGCAGTACTTC	CASSPAALSYEQYF
few	TRBV29-1	TRBJ2-6	TRBD1	TGCAGCGTTGGACAGGGGGGCGTCTCTGGGGCCAACGTCCTGACTTTC	CSVGQGGVSGANVLTF
-	TRBV5-4	TRBJ1-4	TRBD1	TGTGCCAGCAGGGGACAGGGGGATGAAAAACTGTTTTTT	CASRGQGDEKLFF
few	TRBV29-1	TRBJ1-2	-	TGCAGCGTTGCCTGGGGGATTGACTACGGCTACACCTTC	CSVAWGIDYGYTF
few	TRBV6-1	TRBJ1-5	-	TGTGCCAGCAGTCCGACGGGGAATAGCAATCAGCCCCAGCATTTT	CASSPTGNSNQPQHF
-	TRBV4-2	TRBJ2-1	-	TGTGCCAGCAGCCAAGAACTATCCCGCTTTGGGGCCTACAATGAGCAGTTCTTC	CASSQELSRFGAYNEQFF
few	TRBV28	TRBJ2-1	-	TGTGCCAGCAGCTCGGGGGACAATGAGCAGTTCTTC	CASSSGDNEQFF
few	TRBV19	TRBJ2-7	-	TGTGCCAGTAGTCCCCGGACAGTCTACGAGCAGTACTTC	CASSPRTVYEQYF
-	TRBV4-2	TRBJ2-5	TRBD2	TGTGCCAGCAGCCATGCCTCCGGGACTAGCGGGACGGGAGAGACCCAGTACTTC	CASSHASGTSGTGETQYF
few	TRBV7-9	TRBJ1-3	-	TGTGCCAGCAGCTTAGGAGGGATTGACACCATATATTTT	CASSLGGIDTIYF
few	TRBV19	TRBJ2-6	-	TGTGCCAGCCGCACAGGAAGCTCTGGGGCCAACGTCCTGACTTTC	CASRTGSSGANVLTF
few	TRBV6-1	TRBJ2-7	TRBD2	TGTGCCAGCATCCAGAGCGGGGGGTCCTACGAGCAGTACTTC	CASIQSGGSYEQYF
few	TRBV30	TRBJ2-1	-	TGTGCCTGGAGTGTAAGTGAATATGAGCAGTTCTTC	CAWSVSEYEQFF
-	TRBV25-1	TRBJ2-1	-	TGTGCCAGCAGTGACCCCAGGGACTTCAACAATGAGCAGTTCTTC	CASSDPRDFNNEQFF
few	TRBV18	TRBJ1-5	-	TGTGCCAGCTCACGGATCGGGGATGGTCAGCCCCAGCATTTT	CASSRIGDGQPQHF
-	TRBV6-1	TRBJ2-2	-	TGTGCCAGCAGTGAAGCGGGGGCCCCCGGGGAGCTGTTTTTT	CASSEAGAPGELFF
-	TRBV28	TRBJ1-2	-	TGTGCCAGCAGTTTAATAGATAGCCGGGGGCGCGAATATGGCTACACCTTC	CASSLIDSRGREYGYTF
few	TRBV5-4	TRBJ1-4	TRBD1	TGTGCCAGCAGCCACGGGACAGGGGGCGTTGTTAATGAAAAACTGTTTTTT	CASSHGTGGVVNEKLFF
few	TRBV7-9	TRBJ1-4	-	TGTGCCAGCAGCCAAAAGGGCAGGGCGAATGAAAAACTGTTTTTT	CASSQKGRANEKLFF
-	TRBV20-1	TRBJ2-3	-	TGCAGTGCGAGGAAGACAGATACGCAGTATTTT	CSARKTDTQYF
-	TRBV6-5	TRBJ2-7	-	TGTGCCAGCAGTTACGTCGCGGGTAGGTCGGGAAGCGAGCAGTACTTC	CASSYVAGRSGSEQYF
-	TRBV4-1	TRBJ2-5	-	TGCGCCAGCAGCCAAGAAAGGGAGACCCAGTACTTC	CASSQERETQYF
few	TRBV7-2	TRBJ2-7	TRBD2	TGTGCCAGCAGCTTAACTAGCGGGGGTTCGAAAAACGAGCAGTACTTC	CASSLTSGGSKNEQYF
many	TRBV18	TRBJ2-3	-	TGTGCCAGCTCACAGTTGACAACAGATACGCAGTATTTT	CASSQLTTDTQYF
few	TRBV7-9	TRBJ2-6	-	TGTGCCAGCAGCCAAACCTCAGGGGACGGGGCCAACGTCCTGACTTTC	CASSQTSGDGANVLTF
-	TRBV4-2	TRBJ2-1	-	TGTGCCAGCAGCCAAGAAGACCCCATCAATGAGCAGTTCTTC	CASSQEDPINEQFF